Below are 5 T cell receptor beta chains sequenced from a single sample in a study of blood T cell repertoires in COVID-19. Profiling relied on immunoSEQ multiplex PCR, and the TCRdb table lists in-frame clones only, not all of them. Of 85,000 to 90,000 clones in the sample, 82% were seen once. The sequenced sample consisted of peripheral blood. The source of these receptors is a woman older than 75 with acute or convalescent COVID-19.

This chain links TRBV5-6 with TRBJ2-7; 7 nucleotides line up with TRBD1. The ends lost 4 bases at V and 0 bases at J; junction bases unmatched: 7. This CDR3 is built from 15 residues. Germline loops: CDR1 SGHDT, CDR2 YYEEEE. CDR3 protein: CASSAYRGSSYEQYF. The CDR3 DNA is TGTGCCAGCAGCGCATACAGGGGAAGCTCCTACGAGCAGTACTTC.

The chain carries TRBV7-2 and TRBJ2-2; D gene unclear. The CDR3 extends over 13 amino acids. V lost 3 bases and J 7 bases, leaving 9 bases between the germline ends. Germline loops: CDR1 SGHTA, CDR2 FQGNSA. CDR3 sequence reads: CASSLSAYGELFF. The CDR3 DNA sequence: TGTGCCAGCAGCTTGTCAGCGTACGGGGAGCTGTTTTTT.

The V call is TRBV7-6, the J call TRBJ2-1, with TRBD2 matching over 7 bases. CDR1 is SGHVS, CDR2 FNYEAQ, per germline. This CDR3 is 18 amino acids long. The trim removed 7 bases at V and 5 bases at J, leaving 20 bases unmatched. Here the CDR3 reads CASTLGEGSPREDNEQFF. In DNA, the CDR3 is TGTGCCAGCACCCTGGGGGAGGGATCCCCCCGCGAAGACAATGAGCAGTTCTTC.

J is TRBJ1-5 and V is TRBV6-5; TRBD1 matches 7 bases. This CDR3 is 16 amino acids long. The ends lost 0 bases at V and 1 base at J; junction bases unmatched: 3. Germline values: CDR1 MNHEY, CDR2 SVGAGI. In DNA, the CDR3 is TGTGCCAGCAGTTACTCAGGGACAGACAGCAATCAGCCCCAGCATTTT. Residues: CASSYSGTDSNQPQHF.

CDR3 protein: CASSQVSGNSPLHF. CDR3 in DNA: TGTGCCAGCAGCCAGGTCTCAGGGAATTCACCCCTCCACTTT. The rearrangement uses TRBV3-1 (or the pseudogene TRBV3-2) and TRBJ1-6; perhaps TRBD1 as D (5 bases). CDR3 length: 14 residues. Per the germline V gene, CDR1 is LGHDT and CDR2 is YNNKEL (reference sequence). The V and J ends lost 3 bases and 7 bases respectively, with 10 bases between them.